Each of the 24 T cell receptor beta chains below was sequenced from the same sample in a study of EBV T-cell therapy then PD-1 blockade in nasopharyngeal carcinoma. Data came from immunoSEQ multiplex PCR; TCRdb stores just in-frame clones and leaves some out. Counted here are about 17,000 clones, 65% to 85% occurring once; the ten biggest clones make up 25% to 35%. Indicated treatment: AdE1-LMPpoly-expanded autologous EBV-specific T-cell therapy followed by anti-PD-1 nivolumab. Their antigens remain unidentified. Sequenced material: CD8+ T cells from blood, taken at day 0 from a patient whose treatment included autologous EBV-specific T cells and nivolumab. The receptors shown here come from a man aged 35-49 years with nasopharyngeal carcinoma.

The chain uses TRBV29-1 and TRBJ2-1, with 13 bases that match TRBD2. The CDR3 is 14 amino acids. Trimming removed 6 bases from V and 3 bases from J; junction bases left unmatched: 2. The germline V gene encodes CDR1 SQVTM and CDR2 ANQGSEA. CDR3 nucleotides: TGCAGCGTGTGGACTAGCGGGGGCTACAATGAGCAGTTCTTC. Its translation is CSVWTSGGYNEQFF.

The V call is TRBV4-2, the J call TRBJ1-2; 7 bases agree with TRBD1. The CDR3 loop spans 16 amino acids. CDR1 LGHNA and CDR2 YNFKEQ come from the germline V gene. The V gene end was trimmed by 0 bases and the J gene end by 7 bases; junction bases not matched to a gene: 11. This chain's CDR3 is CASSQEGTGVIGGYTF. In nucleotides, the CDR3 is TGTGCCAGCAGCCAAGAAGGTACAGGGGTTATTGGTGGCTACACCTTC.

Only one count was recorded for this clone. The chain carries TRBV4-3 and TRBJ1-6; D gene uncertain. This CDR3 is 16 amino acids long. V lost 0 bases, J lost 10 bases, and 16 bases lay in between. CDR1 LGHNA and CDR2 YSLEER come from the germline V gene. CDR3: CASSQDTIGLLSPLHF. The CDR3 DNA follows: TGCGCCAGCAGCCAAGATACTATAGGGCTCCTCTCACCCCTCCACTTT.

The CDR3 DNA is TGTGCCTGGCAACTCGTTGGGGGAACAGATACGCAGTATTTT. Protein: CAWQLVGGTDTQYF. The rearrangement joins TRBV30 to TRBJ2-3; D might be TRBD1 or TRBD2, each matching 5 bases. CDR3 size: 14 residues. The germline V gene encodes CDR1 GTSNPN and CDR2 SVGIG (reference sequence). Trimming removed 5 bases at V and 3 bases at J, with 15 bases between.

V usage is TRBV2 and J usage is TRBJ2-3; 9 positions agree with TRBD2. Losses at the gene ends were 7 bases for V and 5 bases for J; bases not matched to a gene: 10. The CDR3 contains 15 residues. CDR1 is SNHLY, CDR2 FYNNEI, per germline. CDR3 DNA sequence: TGTGCCAGCATCGCGGGGGGGCCGCTGCTAGATACGCAGTATTTT. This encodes CASIAGGPLLDTQYF.

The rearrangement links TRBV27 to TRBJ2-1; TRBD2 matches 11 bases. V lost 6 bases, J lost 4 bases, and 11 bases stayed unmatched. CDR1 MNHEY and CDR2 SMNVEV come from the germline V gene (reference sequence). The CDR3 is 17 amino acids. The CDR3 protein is CASSPRSSGGPYNEQFF. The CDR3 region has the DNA TGTGCCAGCAGCCCTCGATCTAGCGGGGGGCCGTACAATGAGCAGTTCTTC.

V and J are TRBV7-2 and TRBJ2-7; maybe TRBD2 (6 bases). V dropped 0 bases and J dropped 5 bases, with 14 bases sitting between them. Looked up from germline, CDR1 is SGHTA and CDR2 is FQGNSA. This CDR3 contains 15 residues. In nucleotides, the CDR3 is TGTGCCAGCAGCTTAGCCCGCGGGGTAAGACACGAGCAGTACTTC. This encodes CASSLARGVRHEQYF.

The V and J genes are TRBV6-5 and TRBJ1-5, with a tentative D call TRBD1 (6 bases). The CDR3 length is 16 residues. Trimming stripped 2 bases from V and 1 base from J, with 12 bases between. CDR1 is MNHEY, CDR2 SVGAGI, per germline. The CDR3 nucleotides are TGTGCCAGCAGTTACCCCAAGGGGGTAAGCAATCAGCCCCAGCATTTT. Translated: CASSYPKGVSNQPQHF.

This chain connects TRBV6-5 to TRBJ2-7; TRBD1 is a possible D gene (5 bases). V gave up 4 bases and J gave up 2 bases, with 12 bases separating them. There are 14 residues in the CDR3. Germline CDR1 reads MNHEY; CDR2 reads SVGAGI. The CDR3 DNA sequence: TGTGCCAGCAGTTCGACAGTCTATCCCTACGAGCAGTACTTC. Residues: CASSSTVYPYEQYF.

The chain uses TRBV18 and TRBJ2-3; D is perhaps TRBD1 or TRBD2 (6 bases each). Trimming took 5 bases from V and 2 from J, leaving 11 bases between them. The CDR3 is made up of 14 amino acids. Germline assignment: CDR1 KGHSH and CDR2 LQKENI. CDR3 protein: CASSEGGHTDTQYF. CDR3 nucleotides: TGTGCCAGCTCAGAGGGGGGCCACACAGATACGCAGTATTTT.

CDR3 sequence (DNA): TGTGCCAGCAATTTTCGGCGCGGTGGGGACACTGAAGCTTTCTTT. It translates to CASNFRRGGDTEAFF. The chain uses TRBV27 and TRBJ1-1; D remains unclear. V dropped 7 bases and J dropped 3 bases, with 18 bases sitting between them. From germline, CDR1 is MNHEY and CDR2 SMNVEV (reference sequence). The CDR3 totals 15 residues.

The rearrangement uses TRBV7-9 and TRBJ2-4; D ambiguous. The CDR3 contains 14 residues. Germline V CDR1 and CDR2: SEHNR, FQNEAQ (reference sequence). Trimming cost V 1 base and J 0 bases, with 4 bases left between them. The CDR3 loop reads CASSLEGAKNIQYF. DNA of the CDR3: TGTGCCAGCAGCTTAGAGGGAGCCAAAAACATTCAGTACTTC.

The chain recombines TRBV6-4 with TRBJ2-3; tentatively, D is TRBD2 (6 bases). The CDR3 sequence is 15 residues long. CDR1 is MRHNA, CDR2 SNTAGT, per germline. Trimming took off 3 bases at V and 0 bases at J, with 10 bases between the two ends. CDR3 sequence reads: CASSEVAASTDTQYF. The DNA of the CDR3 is TGTGCCAGCAGTGAAGTAGCGGCTAGCACAGATACGCAGTATTTT.

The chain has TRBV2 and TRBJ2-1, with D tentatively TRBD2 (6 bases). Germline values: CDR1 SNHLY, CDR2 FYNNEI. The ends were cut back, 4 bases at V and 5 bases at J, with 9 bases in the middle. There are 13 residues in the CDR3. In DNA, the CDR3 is TGTGCCAGCAGTGGACTAGTGCACAATGAGCAGTTCTTC. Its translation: CASSGLVHNEQFF.

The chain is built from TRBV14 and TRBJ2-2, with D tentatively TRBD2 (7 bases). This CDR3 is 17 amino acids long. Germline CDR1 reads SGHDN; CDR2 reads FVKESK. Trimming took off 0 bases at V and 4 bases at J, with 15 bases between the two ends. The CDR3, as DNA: TGTGCCAGCAGCCAAGATCTGGGGCGGGGGCTCACCGGGGAGCTGTTTTTT. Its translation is CASSQDLGRGLTGELFF.

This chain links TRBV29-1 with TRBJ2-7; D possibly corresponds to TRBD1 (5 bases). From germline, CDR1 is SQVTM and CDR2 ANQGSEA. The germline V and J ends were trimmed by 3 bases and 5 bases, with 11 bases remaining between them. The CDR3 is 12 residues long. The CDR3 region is CSVEAGRNEQYF. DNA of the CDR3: TGCAGCGTTGAGGCAGGGCGGAACGAGCAGTACTTC.

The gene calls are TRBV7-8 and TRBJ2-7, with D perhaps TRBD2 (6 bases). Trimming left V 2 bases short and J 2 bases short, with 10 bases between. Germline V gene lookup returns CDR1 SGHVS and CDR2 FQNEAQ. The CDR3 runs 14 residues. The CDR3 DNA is TGTGCCAGCAGCTTACAACTAGCCCCCTACGAGCAGTACTTC. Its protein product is CASSLQLAPYEQYF.

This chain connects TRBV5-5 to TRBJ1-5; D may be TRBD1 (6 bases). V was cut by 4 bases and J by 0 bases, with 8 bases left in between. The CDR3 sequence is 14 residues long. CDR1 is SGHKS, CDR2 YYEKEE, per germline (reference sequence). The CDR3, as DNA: TGTGCCAGCAGCAGGGGGGATAGCAATCAGCCCCAGCATTTT. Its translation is CASSRGDSNQPQHF.

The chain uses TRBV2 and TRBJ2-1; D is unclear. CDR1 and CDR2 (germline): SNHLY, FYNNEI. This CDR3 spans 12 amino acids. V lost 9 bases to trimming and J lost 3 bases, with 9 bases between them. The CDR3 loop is CASHEVYNEQFF. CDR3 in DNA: TGTGCCAGTCATGAGGTCTACAATGAGCAGTTCTTC. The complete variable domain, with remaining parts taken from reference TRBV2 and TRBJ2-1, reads EPEVTQTPSHQVTQMGQEVILRCVPISNHLYFYWYRQILGQKVEFLVSFYNNEISEKSEIFDDQFSVERPDGSNFTLKIRSTKLEDSAMYFCASHEVYNEQFFGPGTRLTVL.

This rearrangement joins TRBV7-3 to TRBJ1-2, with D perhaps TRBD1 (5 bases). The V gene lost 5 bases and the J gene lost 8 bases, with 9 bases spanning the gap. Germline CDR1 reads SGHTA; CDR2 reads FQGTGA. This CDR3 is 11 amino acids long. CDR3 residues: CASSPRGGYTF. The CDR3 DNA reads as TGTGCCAGCAGCCCAAGGGGAGGCTACACCTTC.

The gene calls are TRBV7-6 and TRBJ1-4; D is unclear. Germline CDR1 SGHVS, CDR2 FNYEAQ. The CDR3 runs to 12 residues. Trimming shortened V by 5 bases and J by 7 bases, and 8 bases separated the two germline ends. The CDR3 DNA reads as TGTGCCAGCAGCCCCCATGGTGAAAAACTGTTTTTT. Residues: CASSPHGEKLFF. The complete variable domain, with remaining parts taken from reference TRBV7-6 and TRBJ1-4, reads GAGVSQSPRYKVTKRGQDVALRCDPISGHVSLYWYRQALGQGPEFLTYFNYEAQQDKSGLPNDRFSAERPEGSISTLTIQRTEQRDSAMYRCASSPHGEKLFFGSGTQLSVL.

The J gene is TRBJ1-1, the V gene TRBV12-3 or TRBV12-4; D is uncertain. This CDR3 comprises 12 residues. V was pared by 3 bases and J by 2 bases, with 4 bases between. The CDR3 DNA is TGTGCCAGCAGTTTTGAAAACACTGAAGCTTTCTTT. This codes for CASSFENTEAFF.

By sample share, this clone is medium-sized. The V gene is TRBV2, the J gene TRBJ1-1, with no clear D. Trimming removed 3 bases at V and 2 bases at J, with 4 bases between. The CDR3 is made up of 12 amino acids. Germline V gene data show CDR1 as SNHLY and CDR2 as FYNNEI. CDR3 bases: TGTGCCAGCAGTGACTTCAACACTGAAGCTTTCTTT. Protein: CASSDFNTEAFF. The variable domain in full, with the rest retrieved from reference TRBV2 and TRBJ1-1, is EPEVTQTPSHQVTQMGQEVILRCVPISNHLYFYWYRQILGQKVEFLVSFYNNEISEKSEIFDDQFSVERPDGSNFTLKIRSTKLEDSAMYFCASSDFNTEAFFGQGTRLTVV.

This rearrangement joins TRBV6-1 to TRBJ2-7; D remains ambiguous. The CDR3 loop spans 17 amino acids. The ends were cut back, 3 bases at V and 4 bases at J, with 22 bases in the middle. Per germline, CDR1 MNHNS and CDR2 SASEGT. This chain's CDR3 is CASSDHSPPRDPYEQYF. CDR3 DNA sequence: TGTGCCAGCAGTGATCATTCACCCCCTCGTGATCCTTACGAGCAGTACTTC.